The 12 T cell receptor beta chains presented below share a single source sample, sequenced in a study of blood T cell repertoires in COVID-19. Produced via immunoSEQ multiplex PCR; TCRdb's table is partial and in-frame only. The sample gives roughly 160,000 clones, 90% to 95% of which show up once; approximately 0.5% is in the top ten. The sequenced sample was peripheral blood. These receptors were obtained from a man aged 50-59 years with acute or convalescent COVID-19.

This chain joins TRBV28 and TRBJ1-1; 9 bases align to TRBD1. CDR3 size: 14 residues. The V gene end was trimmed by 6 bases and the J gene end by 4 bases; junction bases not matched to a gene: 6. Looked up from germline, CDR1 is MDHEN and CDR2 is SYDVKM. For the CDR3, the DNA is TGTGCCAGCAGGGCGGGACAGGGTGTCACTGAAGCTTTCTTT. Its translation: CASRAGQGVTEAFF.

This sequence joins TRBV27 and TRBJ2-7, with TRBD1 as a possible D gene (5 bases). CDR1 and CDR2 (germline): MNHEY, SMNVEV (reference sequence). There are 14 residues in the CDR3. V lost 2 bases to trimming and J lost 2 bases, with 10 bases between them. The DNA of the CDR3 is TGTGCCAGCAGTTTAAAGGGGATTCCCTACGAGCAGTACTTC. Residues: CASSLKGIPYEQYF.

This clone has a single count. V gene TRBV5-4 combines with J gene TRBJ2-5, with D possibly matching TRBD1 (5 bases). V shed 2 bases and J shed 4 bases, with 12 bases lying between them. CDR3 length equals 14 residues. Germline assignment: CDR1 SGHNT and CDR2 YYREEE (reference sequence). The CDR3 DNA reads as TGTGCCAGCAGCTTCTCAAGACAGACAGAGACCCAGTACTTC. Translating it yields CASSFSRQTETQYF.

The J gene is TRBJ1-2, the V gene TRBV7-2; D gene uncertain. CDR1 and CDR2 (germline): SGHTA, FQGNSA. The length of the CDR3 is 14 residues. Trimming took 5 bases from V and 6 from J, leaving 16 bases between them. CDR3 region: CASSPRWNSNGYTF. CDR3 nucleotides: TGTGCCAGCAGCCCTAGATGGAACTCAAATGGCTACACCTTC.

Worth noting for this clone: Different DNA sequences within this sample yield the same CDR3. The V gene is TRBV5-1, the J gene TRBJ2-7, with 7 bases lining up with TRBD1. This CDR3 has 14 amino acids. The germline gives CDR1 SGHRS, CDR2 YFSETQ. The ends lost 4 bases at V and 3 bases at J; junction bases unmatched: 7. This CDR3 is CASSLAQGDYEQYV. For the CDR3, the DNA is TGCGCCAGCAGCCTGGCGCAGGGGGACTACGAGCAGTACGTC.

The V and J genes are TRBV9 and TRBJ2-3; 7 bases agree with TRBD1. J lost 1 base, V lost 3 bases, and 11 bases had no gene match. The CDR3 is made up of 17 amino acids. The germline V gene has CDR1 SGDLS and CDR2 YYNGEE. CDR3 sequence: CASSAVSGGLGTDTQYF. Here the CDR3 DNA reads TGTGCCAGCAGCGCGGTATCAGGGGGTTTAGGCACAGATACGCAGTATTTT.

The V call is TRBV6-5, the J call TRBJ1-1; possible D gene TRBD1, 5 bases. The CDR3 consists of 14 residues. CDR1 is MNHEY, CDR2 SVGAGI, per germline. V was clipped by 6 bases and J by 4 bases, with 15 bases between them. The CDR3 nucleotides are TGTGCCAGCAGGATATTTGGGACTACCACTGAAGCTTTCTTT. Amino acids: CASRIFGTTTEAFF.

This clone was counted once. The J gene is TRBJ2-1, the V gene TRBV2; D gene ambiguous. Trimming pared 6 bases from V and 9 bases from J, leaving 12 bases between. The germline CDR1 and CDR2 sequences are SNHLY and FYNNEI. The length of the CDR3 is 12 residues. CDR3 amino acids: CASRGGVTEQFF. The DNA of the CDR3 is TGTGCCAGCAGAGGCGGCGTCACTGAGCAGTTCTTC.

J is TRBJ1-1 and V is TRBV19, with TRBD1 identical over 7 bases. Germline V CDR1 and CDR2: LNHDA, SQIVND (reference sequence). CDR3 length equals 16 residues. V shed 5 bases, J shed 2 bases, and the junction held 11 bases outside the gene matches. CDR3 nucleotide sequence: TGTGCCAGTAGTCCCCAGCAGCGGACAGGTAACACTGAAGCTTTCTTT. This sequence encodes CASSPQQRTGNTEAFF.

This CDR3 is CAVRGRTDTGELFF. The CDR3 region has the DNA TGTGCCGTCCGGGGGAGGACTGACACCGGGGAGCTGTTTTTT. This chain joins TRBV6-5 and TRBJ2-2; D perhaps matches TRBD2 (6 bases). Germline V CDR1 and CDR2: MNHEY, SVGAGI. The CDR3 is made up of 14 amino acids. Trimming shortened V by 11 bases and J by 3 bases, and 16 bases separated the two germline ends.

The chain couples TRBV5-1 to TRBJ2-1; D uncertain. Trimming removed 4 bases from V and 0 bases from J, with 11 bases in between. CDR1 and CDR2 (germline): SGHRS, YFSETQ. The CDR3 runs 15 residues. The CDR3 protein is CASSPGGSSYNEQFF. CDR3 DNA: TGCGCCAGCAGCCCAGGTGGGTCCTCCTACAATGAGCAGTTCTTC.

The chain uses TRBV6-6 and TRBJ1-3; unclear D gene. The CDR3 runs to 11 residues. Germline loops: CDR1 MNHNY, CDR2 SVGAGI (reference sequence). CDR3 in amino acids: CASGPGNTIYF. The CDR3 DNA reads TGTGCGAGCGGGCCTGGAAACACCATATATTTT.